This T cell receptor beta chain was obtained from a study of beta chain features in type 1 diabetes (dated by TCRdb to the late 2010s). Study-wide context: No differences in mean age, gender distribution, total cell number or subset yield were found between patients and healthy donors. A total of 85 million to 110 million sorted cells were examined across all samples, and RNA yield correlated strongly with the number of cells per subset. In the study, recently diagnosed type 1 diabetes patients and matched healthy donors were compared on the TCRB repertoires of their sorted circulating CD4+ T cell subsets. Regulatory and stem cell-like memory subsets were obtained from only 8 patients and roughly 8 healthy donors, while naive and central memory subsets were obtained from all 30 or so donors.

The research as a whole found: Patients with type 1 diabetes made fewer insertions and deleted more nucleotides at VDJ recombination sites, implying thymic rearrangement abnormalities. Shorter templates might be favored by PCR, yet because patient and control samples were amplified and corrected together, any such skew would affect both groups equally. Because cDNA rather than genomic DNA was sequenced, highly expressing activated cells could have been over-represented, although no difference in activation and CD3 levels was found between groups. A moderate but significant shortening of TCRB CDR3 length was observed in type 1 diabetes patients in all four CD4+ subsets. Naive, central memory and regulatory TCRB repertoires appeared to be more similar among patients than among healthy donors. Because small numbers of individuals were included in the HLA sub-analyses, any influence of HLA type on TCRB rearrangement was left unresolved.

A single peripheral blood draw of around 0.11 L on average was collected from each donor into heparinised tubes. A BD FACSAria II was used to sort naive, central memory, regulatory and stem cell-like memory CD4+ T cells with a panel that included CD45RO, CCR7, CD25, CD127, CD95 and CD27. Every sorted population had a purity above 98%. PBMCs were separated immediately by Lymphoprep density gradient centrifugation and were stained directly, without being cultured. So that batch effects would be minimized, each experiment stained and sorted samples in pairs, pairing one healthy donor with one patient. According to the germline V gene (reference sequence), CDR1 reads LNHDA and CDR2 reads SQIVND. Including the terminal cysteine and phenylalanine, the CDR3 comprises 17 residues. The read is trimmed to its CDR3 DNA, 51 bases read in frame from base 1. At the junction V is shortened by 3 bases and J by 3 bases, with 20 bases in between.

The High Capacity cDNA Reverse Transcription Kit was used to reverse transcribe all of the isolated RNA, meaning that expressed TCRB transcripts were what got sequenced. Deep immunoSEQ sequencing was applied to naive, central memory and regulatory T cell samples, giving an average of approximately 3.8 million total reads per sample. Sorted cells were lysed in RLT buffer, and RNA was extracted using DNase-treated RNeasy Micro or Mini kits according to cell number. Each cell subset was processed separately to prevent cross-contamination, with patient and healthy donor samples processed together. Using the immunoSEQ multiplex PCR, TCRB sequences were amplified from cDNA into 87-bp fragments spanning the CDR3 region. Sequencing of the amplicons was done on the Illumina HiSeq platform. The study's own analysis went as follows. PCR bias was computationally corrected using synthetic template baselines, reads within Hamming distance 2 were collapsed, and singletons that could not be merged were discarded. Reads were aligned against IMGT so that V, D and J genes, CDR3 length and insertions or deletions at six rearrangement sites could be assigned. Clonotype counts were normalized to sorted cell number within each subset before computing true diversity and Gini coefficients with the tcR R package. The overlap coefficient, calculated on TCRB nucleotide sequences, was used to measure repertoire sharing. TCRdb provides this immuneACCESS table in a form limited to in-frame rearrangements. Some clones are lacking; in checked studies, under half of them reflect an unresolved V gene, and why the rest are absent is not known. V, J and clone size are taken as reported in that table, and D and trimming were inferred from the DNA itself. A total of fewer than 200,000 clones appear in this sample, approximately 13% of them only once. The leading ten clones occupy about 0.58% of the sample.

The table lists this clone with a few counts. Its antigen is still unknown. No base quality values were provided; no much bigger clone lies one nucleotide off. Here the chain combines TRBV19 and TRBJ2-5; perhaps TRBD1 is the D gene, with 6 bases matching. The specimen sequenced was central memory CD4+ T cells from blood. The receptor was isolated from a woman aged 18-29 years in good health. DNA sequence: TGTGCCAGTAGTATTGTCATCACGGGACATAGGGAAGAGACCCAGTACTTC. It translates as CASSIVITGHREETQYF.